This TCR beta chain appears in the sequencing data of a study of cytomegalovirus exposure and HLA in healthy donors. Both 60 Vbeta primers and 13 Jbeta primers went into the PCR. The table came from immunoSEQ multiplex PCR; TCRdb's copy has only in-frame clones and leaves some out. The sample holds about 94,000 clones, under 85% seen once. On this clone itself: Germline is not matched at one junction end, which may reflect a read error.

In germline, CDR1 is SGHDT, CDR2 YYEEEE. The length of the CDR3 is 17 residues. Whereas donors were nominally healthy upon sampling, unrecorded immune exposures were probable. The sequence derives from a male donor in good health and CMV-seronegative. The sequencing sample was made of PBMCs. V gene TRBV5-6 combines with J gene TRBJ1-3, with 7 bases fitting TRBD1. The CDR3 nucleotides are TGTGCCAGCAGCTTGGCCGGCGGGGACAGCATCGGAAGCACCATATATTTT. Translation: CASSLAGGDSIGSTIYF.